This TCR beta chain appears in the sequencing data of a study of cytomegalovirus exposure and HLA in healthy donors. Notes on the study in general: Specific recognition of CMV antigens was confirmed in vitro for a few chains (all CMV-associated).

As regards this clone: Its specificity is not known.

PCR amplification relied on 60 Vbeta primers (plus 13 Jbeta primers). The data were produced by immunoSEQ multiplex PCR, yet TCRdb's version contains in-frame clones alone and is incomplete. The sample has some 150,000 clones, around 78% seen once. The specimen sequenced was PBMCs. The TCR sequence derives from a female donor in good health and CMV-seronegative.

The DNA of the CDR3 is TGTGCCAGCAGTAACGCGCTCGGAAACACCATATATTTT. Protein: CASSNALGNTIYF. V is TRBV25-1 and J is TRBJ1-3; D call uncertain. The V end was cut by 5 bases, the J end by 4 bases, with 9 bases between. The CDR3 extends over 13 amino acids. Per the germline V gene, CDR1 is MGHDK and CDR2 is SYGVNS.